The clone carrying this TCR beta chain was seen only a few times. Trimming cost V 5 bases and J 10 bases, with 14 bases left between them. CDR1 and CDR2 (germline): DFQATT, SNEGSKA (reference sequence). The CDR3 is 11 residues long. The sample belongs to a study of identical twins. MiXCR, run by TCRdb on the 5' RACE reads, gives a single entry per CDR3 protein. The table shows 400,000 to 650,000 distinct CDR3 sequences, with roughly a fifth occurring only once. This sample was shared with a second study, whose subject was T cells expressing NK-cell markers.

This clonotype originated in a woman aged 18-30 years in good health. The chain has TRBV20-1 and TRBJ1-1, with no clear D. The sequenced sample consisted of CD4+ T cells sorted from blood. This chain's CDR3 is CSARGTSAAFF. In DNA, the CDR3 is TGCAGTGCTCGGGGTACTAGTGCAGCTTTCTTT.